This entry lists 16 T cell receptor beta chains sequenced from one sample in a study of blood T cell repertoires in COVID-19. Using immunoSEQ multiplex PCR, the repertoire was profiled, and TCRdb retains in-frame clones only, with some absent. The sample has under 100,000 clones; approximately 80% are singletons. Sequencing used peripheral blood. The receptor source for this set is a middle-aged woman with active or convalescent COVID-19.

The chain couples TRBV6-5 to TRBJ2-1; perhaps TRBD2 as D (7 bases). V was cut by 0 bases and J by 15 bases, with 15 bases left in between. The germline gives CDR1 MNHEY, CDR2 SVGAGI. The CDR3 is 13 amino acids. This chain's CDR3 is CASSYSQRGGRFF. The CDR3 region has the DNA TGTGCCAGCAGTTACTCGCAGAGGGGGGGCAGGTTCTTC.

V is TRBV27 and J is TRBJ1-4, with 12 nucleotides matching TRBD1. Germline loops: CDR1 MNHEY, CDR2 SMNVEV (reference sequence). The CDR3 runs 15 residues. J was trimmed by 7 bases and V by 3 bases; bases with no gene match: 3. CDR3 DNA sequence: TGTGCCAGCAGTTTTACGGGACAGGGGGCTGAAAAACTGTTTTTT. This codes for CASSFTGQGAEKLFF.

The chain carries TRBV27 and TRBJ2-7; 7 positions agree with TRBD2. The CDR3 sequence is 14 residues long. Trimming at V came to 4 bases and at J to 11 bases, leaving 14 bases not matched to a gene. Germline V gene sequence: CDR1 MNHEY, CDR2 SMNVEV (reference sequence). For the CDR3, the DNA is TGTGCCAGCAGTTACGGGGGACTAACCGGTCGGGAGTACTTC. This encodes CASSYGGLTGREYF.

The chain has TRBV30 and TRBJ1-5; TRBD1 is a possible D gene (6 bases). V shed 8 bases and J shed 5 bases, with 16 bases lying between them. The CDR3 is 13 amino acids. Per germline, CDR1 GTSNPN and CDR2 SVGIG (reference sequence). CDR3 sequence reads: CALERGGDQPQHF. The CDR3 DNA sequence: TGTGCCCTGGAAAGGGGGGGGGATCAGCCCCAGCATTTT.

The genes are TRBV7-3 and TRBJ2-3; TRBD2 matches at 9 bases. Germline trimming cut 6 bases from V and 5 bases from J; bases unmatched to any gene: 18. CDR3 length equals 18 residues. The germline V gene encodes CDR1 SGHTA and CDR2 FQGTGA. In nucleotides, the CDR3 is TGTGCCAGCAGAAACCCCCTTGCGGGGGGGAGAGAAAGAGATACGCAGTATTTT. Translation: CASRNPLAGGRERDTQYF. Based on the CDR3 plus reference TRBV7-3 and TRBJ2-3, the full variable domain is GAGVSQTPSNKVTEKGKYVELRCDPISGHTALYWYRQSLGQGPEFLIYFQGTGAADDSGLPNDRFFAVRPEGSVSTLKIQRTERGDSAVYLCASRNPLAGGRERDTQYFGPGTRLTVL.

The chain is built from TRBV19 and TRBJ2-7; 8 nucleotides line up with TRBD1. This CDR3 comprises 14 residues. The germline V gene has CDR1 LNHDA and CDR2 SQIVND (reference sequence). The V and J ends lost 5 bases and 5 bases, in that order; junction bases with no gene match: 8. This CDR3 reads CASSPTGVRDEQYF. CDR3 DNA: TGTGCCAGTAGTCCGACAGGGGTGAGGGACGAGCAGTACTTC.

The chain uses TRBV5-1 and TRBJ1-1; D is possibly TRBD1 (5 bases). V gave up 0 bases and J gave up 5 bases, with 11 bases separating them. This CDR3 spans 14 amino acids. CDR1 SGHRS and CDR2 YFSETQ come from the germline V gene. The CDR3 here is CASSLDRPTTEAFF. The CDR3 coding sequence is TGCGCCAGCAGCTTGGACAGGCCCACGACTGAAGCTTTCTTT.

The V and J genes are TRBV2 and TRBJ1-6; D perhaps matches TRBD1 (6 bases). This CDR3 has 15 amino acids. Trimming removed 6 bases at V and 0 bases at J, with 9 bases between. CDR1 and CDR2 from the germline V gene are SNHLY and FYNNEI. CDR3 in amino acids: CASSGQLSYNSPLHF. CDR3 sequence (DNA): TGTGCCAGCAGCGGACAGCTCTCCTATAATTCACCCCTCCACTTT.

The CDR3 DNA reads as TGTGCCAGCATCCGGGACAGGGGATCCTACGAGCAGTACTTC. This codes for CASIRDRGSYEQYF. The chain joins TRBV6-5 to TRBJ2-7, with 10 bases fitting TRBD1. Trimming cost V 7 bases and J 1 base; bases outside gene matches: 4. The CDR3 consists of 14 residues. Germline V gives CDR1 MNHEY, CDR2 SVGAGI.

The chain recombines TRBV18 with TRBJ2-7; D not resolved. The germline V gene has CDR1 KGHSH and CDR2 LQKENI. Trimming stripped 0 bases from V and 7 bases from J, with 13 bases between. CDR3 size: 14 residues. CDR3 DNA: TGTGCCAGCTCACCACCGCCGGGTTTGTGGGAGCAGTACTTC. Protein sequence: CASSPPPGLWEQYF.

The sample holds a few counts of this clone. The gene calls are TRBV5-4 and TRBJ2-7; maybe TRBD1 (6 bases). Germline loops: CDR1 SGHNT, CDR2 YYREEE (reference sequence). The CDR3 contains 14 residues. Trimming pared 3 bases from V and 3 bases from J, leaving 13 bases between. Written as DNA, the CDR3 is TGTGCCAGCAGCTCCCTTCCAGGGGACTACGAGCAGTACTTC. Translated, it gives CASSSLPGDYEQYF. The variable domain in full, with the rest retrieved from reference TRBV5-4 and TRBJ2-7, is ETGVTQSPTHLIKTRGQQVTLRCSSQSGHNTVSWYQQALGQGPQFIFQYYREEENGRGNFPPRFSGLQFPNYSSELNVNALELDDSALYLCASSSLPGDYEQYFGPGTRLTVT.

This rearrangement joins TRBV18 to TRBJ1-1; TRBD1 aligns across 8 bases. The CDR3 loop spans 14 amino acids. Germline loops: CDR1 KGHSH, CDR2 LQKENI. The V gene end was trimmed by 3 bases and the J gene end by 6 bases; junction bases not matched to a gene: 6. The CDR3 reads CASSPTGERAEAFF. CDR3 DNA: TGTGCCAGCTCACCGACAGGGGAGAGGGCTGAAGCTTTCTTT.

This clone was seen only a few times. The chain uses TRBV9 and TRBJ2-2; D is possibly TRBD1 (5 bases). The CDR3 is 16 residues long. Germline CDR1 and CDR2: SGDLS and YYNGEE. V was trimmed by 0 bases and J by 1 base, leaving 10 bases between them. As DNA, the CDR3 is TGTGCCAGCAGCGTAGCTTGGGGCCGGAACACCGGGGAGCTGTTTTTT. Translation gives CASSVAWGRNTGELFF.

This chain links TRBV7-2 with TRBJ1-2; TRBD1 aligns across 7 bases. V was clipped by 0 bases and J by 5 bases; unmatched bases: 6. The CDR3 sequence is 15 residues long. Germline CDR1 and CDR2: SGHTA and FQGNSA. The CDR3 DNA reads as TGTGCCAGCAGCTTAGCACCGGGACAGCTTTATGGCTACACCTTC. Amino acid sequence: CASSLAPGQLYGYTF.

The gene calls are TRBV19 and TRBJ2-3, with TRBD2 matching over 10 bases. CDR3 length equals 16 residues. The trim removed 6 bases at V and 1 base at J, leaving 7 bases unmatched. Germline V gene data show CDR1 as LNHDA and CDR2 as SQIVND (reference sequence). CDR3 sequence (DNA): TGTGCCAGTAGGCCGGCTAGCGGGAGCCGCACAGATACGCAGTATTTT. Protein product: CASRPASGSRTDTQYF.

This clone is a singleton in its sample. V and J are TRBV9 and TRBJ2-2, with D unclear. The CDR3 has 15 amino acids. Looked up from germline, CDR1 is SGDLS and CDR2 is YYNGEE. V lost 0 bases to trimming and J lost 3 bases, with 9 bases between them. DNA for the CDR3: TGTGCCAGCAGCGTAGCCCTCCGTGACACCGGGGAGCTGTTTTTT. As protein: CASSVALRDTGELFF. Variable domain in full (rest from reference TRBV9 and TRBJ2-2): DSGVTQTPKHLITATGQRVTLRCSPRSGDLSVYWYQQSLDQGLQFLIQYYNGEERAKGNILERFSAQQFPDLHSELNLSSLELGDSALYFCASSVALRDTGELFFGEGSRLTVL.